This record concerns one T cell receptor (beta chain) sequence. Its matching antigen is unknown. These data originate in a study of CD8 T cells in ankylosing spondylitis. Study-wide results and limits: Those disease-linked clones were CD8+; they were also relatively rare in peripheral blood.

A single record per CDR3 protein comes from TCRdb applying MiXCR to the 5' RACE reads. The profile shows 150,000 to 200,000 distinct CDR3 sequences, 10% to 15% of them singletons. The receptor was isolated from a female donor with ankylosing spondylitis or in good health (not recorded which). Sample: blood, either unsorted or a sorted T cell fraction (not recorded which).

CDR3 DNA: TGTGCCAGCAGTTCTGCGGGAGGCCCAACAGATACGCAGTATTTT. It specifies CASSSAGGPTDTQYF. The V and J genes are TRBV28 and TRBJ2-3; TRBD2 matches 8 bases. This CDR3 contains 15 residues. V was clipped by 4 bases and J by 3 bases; unmatched bases: 6. Germline CDR1 reads MDHEN; CDR2 reads SYDVKM.